Presented here are 15 T cell receptor beta chains from one specimen sequenced in a study of CD8 T cells in ankylosing spondylitis (TCRdb year 2017). General findings and caveats noted by the study authors: A TCR beta motif made up of several highly homologous amino acid variants appeared to be characteristic of blood from ankylosing spondylitis patients.

Their target antigens are unknown. Library preparation was by 5' RACE. Instrument on record: Illumina HiSeq 2500. The public sequencing data were trimmed at Q25 with fastp and processed into clonotypes with MiXCR by TCRdb, which kept only in-frame beta chains. Every CDR3 protein is listed once, alongside the most common genes and DNA of its rows. This sample is represented by hundreds of thousands of distinct CDR3 sequences; 12% of them were singletons. The top ten clones comprise about 0.49% of the sample. The specimen sequenced was blood, either unsorted or a sorted T cell fraction (not recorded which). Receptors originate from a male donor with ankylosing spondylitis.

This clonotype was counted only a few times. This chain connects TRBV7-3 to TRBJ2-3; a possible D gene is TRBD1 (6 bases). Germline V lookup: CDR1 SGHTA, CDR2 FQGTGA. The CDR3 contains 16 residues. Trimming removed 1 base from V and 2 bases from J, with 13 bases in between. CDR3 sequence reads: CASSLRAWDNTDTQYF. For the CDR3, the DNA is TGTGCCAGCAGCTTAAGAGCCTGGGACAACACAGATACGCAGTATTTT.

This clonotype was seen at least ten times. The V and J genes are TRBV29-1 and TRBJ1-5; possible D gene TRBD1, 5 bases. Trimming stripped 4 bases from V and 7 bases from J, with 14 bases between. This CDR3 region has 13 residues. Germline V gene lookup returns CDR1 SQVTM and CDR2 ANQGSEA. As DNA, the CDR3 is TGCAGCGTTGCTCATGGGGGTGGGCAGCCCCAGCATTTT. Its translation is CSVAHGGGQPQHF. Drawing the rest from reference TRBV29-1 and TRBJ1-5, the complete variable domain is SAVISQKPSRDICQRGTSLTIQCQVDSQVTMMFWYRQQPGQSLTLIATANQGSEATYESGFVIDKFPISRPNLTFSTLTVSNMSPEDSSIYLCSVAHGGGQPQHFGDGTRLSIL.

This chain links TRBV4-2 with TRBJ2-1; D is unresolved. The V gene lost 4 bases and the J gene lost 5 bases, with 15 bases spanning the gap. CDR1 LGHNA and CDR2 YNFKEQ come from the germline V gene. The length of the CDR3 is 15 residues. CDR3 residues: CASSPWAGTDNEQFF. Written as DNA, the CDR3 is TGTGCCAGCAGCCCATGGGCCGGCACAGACAATGAGCAGTTCTTC.

There are a few counts of this clonotype. The rearrangement joins TRBV27 to TRBJ2-2; a weak D match, TRBD2 (6 bases). Germline V gives CDR1 MNHEY, CDR2 SMNVEV (reference sequence). Between the trimmed V and J ends, which lost 4 bases and 7 bases, there was a span of 19 bases. This CDR3 has 16 amino acids. The CDR3 here is CASSSPKTSLGGELFF. The CDR3 DNA reads TGTGCCAGCAGTTCCCCAAAGACTAGTCTCGGCGGGGAGCTGTTTTTT.

This clonotype was counted only a few times. This chain's CDR3 is CSATQTVNTEAFF. Written as DNA, the CDR3 is TGCAGTGCAACACAAACAGTAAACACTGAAGCTTTCTTT. The chain couples TRBV20-1 to TRBJ1-1, with unresolved D. The length of the CDR3 is 13 residues. Germline CDR1 reads DFQATT; CDR2 reads SNEGSKA (reference sequence). The V gene lost 6 bases and the J gene lost 2 bases, with 13 bases spanning the gap.

The rearrangement uses TRBV28 and TRBJ2-7; 12 nucleotides match TRBD2. The CDR3 totals 13 residues. The ends lost 9 bases at V and 7 bases at J; junction bases unmatched: 7. Germline V lookup: CDR1 MDHEN, CDR2 SYDVKM. DNA for the CDR3: TGTGCCAGTCGTCTAGCGGGAGGGAGGGAGCAGTACTTC. Its translation is CASRLAGGREQYF. The full variable domain, its missing parts supplied by reference TRBV28 and TRBJ2-7, is DVKVTQSSRYLVKRTGEKVFLECVQDMDHENMFWYRQDPGLGLRLIYFSYDVKMKEKGDIPEGYSVSREKKERFSLILESASTNQTSMYLCASRLAGGREQYFGPGTRLTVT.

This clonotype showed up many times. The V and J genes are TRBV5-1 and TRBJ2-3; D unclear. The V gene lost 4 bases and the J gene lost 2 bases, with 8 bases spanning the gap. The CDR3 runs 13 residues. Germline loops: CDR1 SGHRS, CDR2 YFSETQ. CDR3 region: CASSVGYTDTQYF. DNA for the CDR3: TGCGCCAGCAGCGTCGGTTACACAGATACGCAGTATTTT.

This clonotype occurred a few times. The rearrangement joins TRBV20-1 to TRBJ1-6; D unresolved. This CDR3 has 14 amino acids. V gave up 4 bases and J gave up 1 base, with 8 bases separating them. CDR1 is DFQATT, CDR2 SNEGSKA, per germline (reference sequence). The CDR3 DNA is TGCAGTGCTATAGCGGGATCCTATAATTCACCCCTCCACTTT. Encoded protein: CSAIAGSYNSPLHF.

CDR3 sequence: CASSRRGMVETQYF. The DNA for the CDR3 is TGTGCCAGCTCACGAAGGGGCATGGTAGAGACCCAGTACTTC. The chain recombines TRBV18 with TRBJ2-5, with D tentatively TRBD1 (5 bases). V lost 4 bases and J lost 4, with 13 bases in between. Germline CDR1 and CDR2: KGHSH and LQKENI. This CDR3 region has 14 residues. Looking up the rest from reference TRBV18 and TRBJ2-5 gives the full variable domain: NAGVMQNPRHLVRRRGQEARLRCSPMKGHSHVYWYRQLPEEGLKFMVYLQKENIIDESGMPKERFSAEFPKEGPSILRIQQVVRGDSAAYFCASSRRGMVETQYFGPGTRLLVL.

Only a few counts were recorded for this clonotype. The chain is built from TRBV4-3 and TRBJ2-1; 14 bases match TRBD2. The CDR3 is 18 residues long. Trimming cost V 3 bases and J 4 bases; bases outside gene matches: 8. Germline assignment: CDR1 LGHNA and CDR2 YSLEER. Here the CDR3 DNA reads TGCGCCAGCAGCCACCGCGGACTAGCGGGAGGCGGGTACAATGAGCAGTTCTTC. Translating gives CASSHRGLAGGGYNEQFF.

This chain connects TRBV7-6 to TRBJ1-1; weak D call: TRBD1 (5 bases). This CDR3 contains 13 residues. Germline V gene data show CDR1 as SGHVS and CDR2 as FNYEAQ. V lost 6 bases and J lost 1, with 9 bases in between. The CDR3 here is CASRRQQNTEAFF. The CDR3 DNA follows: TGTGCCAGCAGGAGACAGCAGAACACTGAAGCTTTCTTT.

This clonotype was counted between two and nine times. This sequence joins TRBV15 and TRBJ2-7, with 12 bases lining up with TRBD2. The CDR3 sequence is 16 residues long. The germline V gene encodes CDR1 LNHNV and CDR2 YYDKDF (reference sequence). After removal of 3 bases from V and 5 bases from J, the junction contained 8 bases not matched to a gene. Here the CDR3 reads CATSRRTSGNSHEQYF. CDR3 DNA: TGTGCCACCAGCAGGAGGACTAGCGGGAATTCCCACGAGCAGTACTTC.

As regards this clonotype: At one of its ends the junction is not consistent with the germline gene, which may arise from a read error. The V gene is TRBV6-1, the J gene TRBJ2-6, with D perhaps matching TRBD1 (5 bases). Germline V lookup: CDR1 MNHNS, CDR2 SASEGT. The CDR3 is 16 amino acids. The DNA for the CDR3 is TGTGCCAGCACCATCTATGGAGAGGCTGGGGCCAACGTCCTGCCTTTC. It specifies CASTIYGEAGANVLPF.

This clonotype was detected only a few times. The chain combines TRBV5-1 with TRBJ2-3; D gene unclear. V was cut by 0 bases and J by 0 bases, with 11 bases left in between. The CDR3 contains 16 residues. Germline loops: CDR1 SGHRS, CDR2 YFSETQ. CDR3 region: CASSLGQASSTDTQYF. The CDR3 nucleotides read TGCGCCAGCAGCTTGGGGCAGGCCTCTAGCACAGATACGCAGTATTTT.

This clonotype was seen at least ten times. V usage is TRBV29-1 and J usage is TRBJ2-1; 13 bases are shared with TRBD2. The CDR3 is 18 residues long. V was clipped by 6 bases and J by 1 base; unmatched bases: 12. Per the germline V gene, CDR1 is SQVTM and CDR2 is ANQGSEA. The CDR3 here is CSVPGLAGKKRSYNEQFF. The CDR3 DNA sequence: TGCAGCGTGCCGGGACTAGCGGGAAAGAAGAGGTCCTACAATGAGCAGTTCTTC.